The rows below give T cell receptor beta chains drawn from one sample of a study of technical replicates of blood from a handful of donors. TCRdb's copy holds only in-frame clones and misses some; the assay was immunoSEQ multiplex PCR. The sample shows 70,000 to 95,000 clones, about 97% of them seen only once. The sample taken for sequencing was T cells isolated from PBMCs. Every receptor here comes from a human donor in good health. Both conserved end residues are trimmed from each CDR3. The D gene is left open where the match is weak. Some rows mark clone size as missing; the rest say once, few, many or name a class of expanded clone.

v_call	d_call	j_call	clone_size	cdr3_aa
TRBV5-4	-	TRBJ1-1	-	ASSLDREISEAF
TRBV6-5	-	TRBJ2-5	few	ASSLRTASETQY
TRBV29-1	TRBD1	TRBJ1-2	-	SVGDWDRGEGGYT
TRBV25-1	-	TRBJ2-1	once	ASSPDSSYNEQF
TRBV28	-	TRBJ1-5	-	ASIQGSGQPQH
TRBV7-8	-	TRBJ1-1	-	ASSIDRSNTEAF
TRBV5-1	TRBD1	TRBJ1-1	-	ASSFSGGTEAF
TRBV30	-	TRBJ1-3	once	AWSVGPRGSNTIY
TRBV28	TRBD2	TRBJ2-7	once	ASSSLAGVLEQY
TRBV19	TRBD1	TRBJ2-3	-	ASSTQGADTQY
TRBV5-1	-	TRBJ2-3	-	ASSLERTTDTQY
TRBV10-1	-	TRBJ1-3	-	ASITVSSGNTIY
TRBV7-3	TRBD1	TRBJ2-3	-	ASSLSTGAQDTQY
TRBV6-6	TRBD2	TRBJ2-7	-	ASSSGTLGEQY
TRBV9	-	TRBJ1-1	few	ASTRGSDTEAF
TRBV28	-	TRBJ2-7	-	ASKGGTAVDEQY
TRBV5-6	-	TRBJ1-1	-	ASSLAGGNTEAF